The source of this T cell receptor (beta chain) is a study of blood T cell repertoires in COVID-19. The overall study: The analysed material was cDNA or gDNA that came from T cells, B-cell-depleted T cells, or PBMCs.

How the authors handled the data: Reference gene primers were amplified, and this amplification served to estimate nucleated cell counts. This table comes from immunoSEQ multiplex PCR, and its TCRdb copy is limited to in-frame clones, with some not included. V and J calls plus clone size are reproduced from that table; the DNA served to infer D and trimming. The sample comprises 250,000 or so clones, 87% of which are singletons, and just over 2.5% rests with the top ten. Adults between about 18 and 95 years of age took part from fewer than 30 US areas. Which cohort a participant joined came from the clinical history participants gave. This CDR3 region has 14 residues. V lost 0 bases, J lost 7 bases, and 5 bases stayed unmatched. Germline CDR1 reads SGHRS; CDR2 reads YFSETQ.

The sequence derives from a woman in her 30s with acute COVID-19. The J gene is TRBJ2-7, the V gene TRBV5-1, with 9 bases lining up with TRBD2. The source material was PBMCs or T cells enriched from blood (not recorded which). The CDR3 nucleotides read TGCGCCAGCAGCTTGGTAGCGGGGGCGAGGGAGCAGTACTTC. It is translated as CASSLVAGAREQYF.